This entry is about one TCR beta chain. It has no known antigen specificity. Base quality data are lacking; no much larger clone is found one base away. The CDR3 sequence holds 16 residues, the cysteine and phenylalanine included. Only CDR3 DNA is held: 48 bases, read in frame from base 1. CDR1 and CDR2 are read off the germline V gene as SGHRS and YFSETQ. Trimming takes 0 bases off V and 5 bases off J; junction bases not matched to a gene: 7. In total, roughly 670 healthy bone marrow donors made up the cohort. Cohort members were all nominally healthy when sampled, although unrecorded immune exposures were likely present. The donor tested CMV seropositive, placing the donor among the approximately 310 seropositive members of the cohort. Every donor gave a peripheral blood sample, and the peripheral blood mononuclear cells from that sample were used for TCR beta sequencing. Genomic DNA extraction from the blood cell samples was performed with the Qiagen DNeasy Blood Extraction Kit.

The sample comes from a study of cytomegalovirus exposure and HLA in healthy donors (dated by TCRdb to about 2017). As for the study more broadly: An earlier analysis of 587 of the donors reported approximately 260 Gb of sequence data and 117 million unique TCR beta sequences obtained from about 170 million T cells. Roughly 300 gigabases of sequencing data and approximately 85 million unique TCR sequences were included in an early release covering about 620 HLA-typed donors. Among the roughly 400 genotyped donors, approximately 76% belonged to the genetic ancestry cluster associated with self-reported Caucasian donors. The study aimed to test whether signatures of past pathogen exposure could be identified by cataloging public T cell receptors. The study used immunosequencing to profile the T cell repertoires of 600 to 850 subjects and linked those repertoires to cytomegalovirus serostatus. In addition to the first cohort of 666 subjects, a separate validation cohort of over 90 different subjects was used. To predict cytomegalovirus infection status, the study combined high-throughput TCR immunosequencing, statistical association of individual TCRs with disease status, and machine learning. In a later analysis, previously published TCR beta repertoires from roughly 710 donors were re-analyzed and high-resolution HLA genotyping was added so that TCR occurrence patterns could be studied. Rather than drawing on any new phenotypic data, the later analysis identified candidate immune exposures from TCR beta sequences and the way those sequences occurred across donors. To decide whether each TCR beta V gene segment behaved as functional or pseudogenic, an earlier analysis of over 500 of the donors relied on high-throughput TCR beta sequencing. Donor age, sex, ethnicity and CMV serostatus were collected together with the repertoire data. Genome-wide SNP genotypes for about 60% of the 666 donors were used in a later genetic analysis, which treated that subset as a discovery cohort. All discovery cohort repertoires had been generated using a single sequencing platform. HLA typing included class I and class II loci at four-digit resolution. Typing coverage differed by locus: A, B, C, DRB1 and DQB1 were typed in roughly 620-630 donors, DQA1 in roughly 500, DPA1 in approximately 610, and DPB1 in roughly 450. Roughly five DR-DQ haplotypes were treated as single units for association and clustering because of strong linkage in the cohort. Among almost 400 genotyped donors of the cohort, an average of roughly 240,000 unique TCR beta nucleotide sequences were sequenced per donor, approximately 20% of them non-productive.

The paper as a whole reports these results and caveats: According to a later analysis, TCR association rates differed among HLA loci, with DRB1 alleles showing the most associated TCRs and HLA-C alleles showing the fewest. Sequencing depth was assumed to be roughly uniform across donors in the presence/absence analyses, though that assumption may not hold. In both the original and validation cohorts, the classifier was reported to diagnose cytomegalovirus status with high specificity and sensitivity. A later analysis found that most CMV-associated TCR beta chains appeared HLA-restricted, with HLA associations seemingly driven largely by CMV exposure. A cluster of highly shared sequence variants was judged likely to be a technical artifact of the sequencing pipeline. Because counts were too low, seventeen rarely observed V segments, including chromosome 9 orphons, were excluded from the earlier analysis of about 500 of the donors. A further reported finding was that TCR beta sequences accurately predicted the HLA-A and HLA-B alleles for most subjects in the first cohort. Immune exposure information for the cohort was limited to CMV serostatus. Because HLA typing was missing for some donors at each locus, association tests included only the typed subset. According to a later genetic analysis, donors in an Asian-associated ancestry cluster had fewer N-insertions in productive TCRs than the approximately 630-donor mean. Some IMGT-functional V segments, including TRBV6-2 and TRBV6-3, could not be told apart with the 87-base-pair reads, so those segments were excluded. Broadly in line with IMGT annotations, most TCR beta V segments showed up in productive rearrangements about 87% or about 30% of the time in an earlier analysis of 450 to 750 of the donors. Most TCR sequences were observed very rarely across donors, whereas some public TCRs were present in many individuals. According to the authors, the approach could potentially be generalized to other disease states and immunological phenotypes. A total of fewer than 200 TCR beta chains were listed by the study as associated with cytomegalovirus. Linkage disequilibrium might explain the correlated functional status among segregating V segments, but an unknown experimental factor could not be excluded. Several of the top co-occurrence clusters appeared to be linked to parvovirus B19, influenza, CMV and Epstein-Barr virus, according to a later analysis. A later genetic analysis associated a missense DCLRE1C variant with V-gene and J-gene trimming of TCR beta chains, and an independent cohort replicated the association. When HLA alleles, especially DR and DQ, strongly co-occurred, attributing TCR associations to individual alleles was difficult. In vitro tests confirmed that a few of the cytomegalovirus-associated TCR beta chains recognize cytomegalovirus antigens. Only TCR beta chains were sequenced in this cohort, and the absence of alpha or paired-chain data limited detectable features. Specific HLA alleles were associated with 18,000 or so TCR beta sequences at a false discovery rate of 0.05 in a later analysis. A later analysis found that HLA-associated TCR beta chains were more clonally expanded and had lower generation probabilities than equally common non-associated chains.

Library prep was done by the immunoSEQ multiplex PCR assay. A mixture of 60 forward primers for TCR Vbeta segments and 13 reverse primers for TCR Jbeta segments was used in the multiplex PCR. Amplification of the CDR3 region of rearranged TCR beta genes was performed with a multiplex PCR assay on genomic DNA. The amplified TCR beta libraries were sequenced on the Illumina HiSeq System as 87-base-pair reads. The study's processing was this. Across the 670 or so repertoires, a later analysis counted approximately 83 million unique TCR beta chains, roughly 11 million of which were shared by at least two donors. A nearest-neighbor algorithm error-corrected the raw reads and collapsed the reads into unique sequences, merging closely related sequences to remove PCR and sequencing errors. V, D and J gene segments were assigned by aligning CDR3 sequences to IMGT reference sequences. For a sequence to be retained, at least a six-nucleotide match to both a V gene segment and a J gene segment was required. A rearrangement was called productive if the CDR3 had no stop codons and remained in frame with V and J, and every other rearrangement was called non-productive. Following IMGT convention, CDR3 was defined as the stretch from the second conserved V-encoded cysteine up to the conserved J-encoded phenylalanine. Sequences without an unambiguous match to a single V gene segment were excluded from the earlier analysis of about 600 of the donors. In an earlier analysis of approximately 550 of the donors, V segments were called functional above 56.7% productive rearrangements and were called segregating when the between-donor standard deviation exceeded 5%. A statistical classification framework was developed to diagnose cytomegalovirus status using the catalog of TCR beta chain sequences. V and J gene assignment, in a later analysis, came from comparing TCR nucleotide sequences with IMGT/GENE-DB human TR gene sequences. Using the TCRdist pipeline, a later analysis assigned CDR3 sequences along with most-parsimonious VDJ recombination scenarios. In a later analysis, every TCR beta chain was defined by the combination of its CDR3 amino acid sequence and its V-gene family, and reads without a unique V-gene family were dropped. A later analysis removed roughly 590 highly shared, low-generation-probability nucleotide sequences to deal with suspected cross-contamination and a sequencing artifact. In a later analysis, a clonal expansion index for each public chain was calculated from normalized within-repertoire ranks of inferred template counts. In a later analysis, generation probabilities were computed using a VDJ recombination model fitted to out-of-frame rearrangements, and the results were checked against IGoR. A later analysis scored TCR-TCR, TCR-HLA and TCR-CMV co-occurrence with hypergeometric tests, applying a repertoire-size bias correction to TCR pairs. A later analysis estimated false discovery rates by permuting HLA or CMV assignments 20 times. In a later analysis, co-occurring TCRs were grouped with DBSCAN, and TCRdist sequence similarity was added when clustering was performed within HLA-allele-positive subsets. Co-occurrence clustering excluded repertoires with fewer than 30,000 or more than 120,000 public chains, plus five with anomalous nucleotide sharing. This immuneACCESS table, as held by TCRdb, lists in-frame sequences with V and J called but not all clones. Of the missing ones, under half trace to an unresolved V gene in checked studies; the others have no known cause. D and trimming were read from the DNA, whereas the V and J calls and clone size are those reported in that table. This sample gives some 100,000 clones in total; about 75% of them show up just once. The ten most abundant clones make up roughly 14% of the sample.

What was sequenced was PBMCs. Recombination linked TRBV5-1 to TRBJ2-2; 7 bases in between match TRBD2. The source is a male donor in good health and CMV-seropositive. The sequenced DNA is TGCGCCAGCAGCTTGGGACTAGCCCGTGGTACCGGGGAGCTGTTTTTT. The translation is CASSLGLARGTGELFF.